These 29 T cell receptor beta chains were all obtained from the same sample, sequenced in a study of CD8 T cells in ankylosing spondylitis. Whole-study findings and limits: Ankylosing spondylitis blood appeared to carry a characteristic TCR beta motif of roughly 8 highly homologous variants.

TCRdb reprocessed the 5' RACE reads via MiXCR and lists one record per CDR3 protein. The sample lists approximately 220,000 distinct CDR3 sequences, about 17% seen once, with roughly 43% in the top ten. For these TCRs, the target antigens are not known. Sequenced: blood, either unsorted or a sorted T cell fraction (not recorded which). The receptors here all came from a male donor with ankylosing spondylitis.

This clonotype turned up a few times. The chain couples TRBV13 to TRBJ2-7; 8 bases match TRBD2. Germline values: CDR1 PRHDT, CDR2 FYEKMQ (reference sequence). J gave up 2 bases and V 2 bases, and 8 bases lay outside the gene matches. There are 16 residues in the CDR3. CDR3 in amino acids: CASSLNSGTIPYEQYF. As DNA, the CDR3 is TGTGCCAGCAGCTTAAATAGCGGGACAATACCCTACGAGCAGTACTTC. The full variable domain, its missing parts supplied by reference TRBV13 and TRBJ2-7, is AAGVIQSPRHLIKEKRETATLKCYPIPRHDTVYWYQQGPGQDPQFLISFYEKMQSDKGSIPDRFSAQQFSDYHSELNMSSLELGDSALYFCASSLNSGTIPYEQYFGPGTRLTVT.

The table lists this clonotype with a few counts. The genes are TRBV29-1 and TRBJ1-1; D perhaps matches TRBD1 (5 bases). V was shortened by 4 bases and J by 7 bases, with 16 bases between the two germline ends. Germline assignment: CDR1 SQVTM and CDR2 ANQGSEA. The CDR3 totals 13 residues. The CDR3 region has the DNA TGCAGCGTTGTGTTTGACAGAACACTTGAAGCTTTCTTT. Its translation: CSVVFDRTLEAFF.

The chain has TRBV28 and TRBJ2-2; 7 bases are a match to TRBD1. CDR3 length equals 16 residues. V was pared by 2 bases and J by 4 bases, with 7 bases of the junction left unmatched. Germline V lookup: CDR1 MDHEN, CDR2 SYDVKM. CDR3 DNA sequence: TGTGCCAGCAGTTTAGTCTCCTACAGGGGCACCGGGGAGCTGTTTTTT. Residues: CASSLVSYRGTGELFF. Combining the CDR3 with reference TRBV28 and TRBJ2-2 gives the whole variable domain DVKVTQSSRYLVKRTGEKVFLECVQDMDHENMFWYRQDPGLGLRLIYFSYDVKMKEKGDIPEGYSVSREKKERFSLILESASTNQTSMYLCASSLVSYRGTGELFFGEGSRLTVL.

The chain recombines TRBV6-5 with TRBJ2-7; TRBD1 matches 9 bases. The V and J ends lost 4 bases and 5 bases, in that order; junction bases with no gene match: 6. This CDR3 contains 14 residues. Looked up from germline, CDR1 is MNHEY and CDR2 is SVGAGI. CDR3 loop: CASSFGQGLDEQYF. CDR3 bases: TGTGCCAGCAGTTTCGGACAGGGGCTCGACGAGCAGTACTTC.

This clonotype was recorded a few times. The gene calls are TRBV18 and TRBJ2-7, with unresolved D. Germline lookup yields CDR1 KGHSH and CDR2 LQKENI. Trimming removed 8 bases at V and 0 bases at J, with 14 bases between. The CDR3 consists of 14 residues. The CDR3: CASGKDGSSYEQYF. The DNA of the CDR3 is TGTGCCAGCGGAAAGGACGGTTCCTCCTACGAGCAGTACTTC.

This chain connects TRBV12-3 or TRBV12-4 to TRBJ2-3; weak D call: TRBD2 (6 bases). Trimming stripped 3 bases from V and 1 base from J, with 14 bases between. This CDR3 has 16 residues. The CDR3 DNA sequence: TGTGCCAGCAGTTTGGGGGGATTCCTACGCACAGATACGCAGTATTTT. Protein product: CASSLGGFLRTDTQYF.

The sample holds a few counts of this clonotype. The chain combines TRBV7-8 with TRBJ2-1; TRBD1 agrees at 7 bases. V lost 5 bases and J lost 4; bases outside the gene matches: 11. Germline-derived CDR1 and CDR2 are SGHVS and FQNEAQ. This CDR3 is 16 amino acids long. In nucleotides, the CDR3 is TGTGCCAGCAGCCCAACAGGGGTCCACAAATACAATGAGCAGTTCTTC. Its translation is CASSPTGVHKYNEQFF.

The chain recombines TRBV27 with TRBJ2-3; possibly TRBD1 or TRBD2 for D (5 bases each). Germline CDR1 MNHEY, CDR2 SMNVEV (reference sequence). The CDR3 is 15 residues long. V dropped 5 bases and J dropped 6 bases, with 18 bases sitting between them. The CDR3 bases are TGTGCCAGCAGTAACCAGCGACGGGGCCACGATACGCAGTATTTT. Amino acid sequence: CASSNQRRGHDTQYF.

The rearrangement links TRBV9 to TRBJ2-7; D ambiguous. Trimming took 4 bases from V and 1 from J, leaving 6 bases between them. CDR3 length: 12 residues. Germline assignment: CDR1 SGDLS and CDR2 YYNGEE. The CDR3 DNA sequence: TGTGCCAGCAGCCCCCCGTCCTACGAGCAGTACTTC. Translating it yields CASSPPSYEQYF.

This clonotype was counted a few times. The rearrangement joins TRBV27 to TRBJ1-5; 9 nucleotides align to TRBD1. J was trimmed by 5 bases and V by 3 bases; bases with no gene match: 2. Per the germline V gene, CDR1 is MNHEY and CDR2 is SMNVEV (reference sequence). This CDR3 is built from 14 residues. DNA of the CDR3: TGTGCCAGCAGTTTTACAGGGGGCGATCAGCCCCAGCATTTT. This translates into CASSFTGGDQPQHF.

The chain joins TRBV5-1 to TRBJ2-7, with D hard to call. The CDR3 consists of 13 residues. V gave up 2 bases and J gave up 0 bases, with 6 bases separating them. Germline V gene data show CDR1 as SGHRS and CDR2 as YFSETQ. The CDR3 is CASSLDHSYEQYF. For the CDR3, the DNA is TGCGCCAGCAGCTTAGATCACTCCTACGAGCAGTACTTC.

This clonotype occurred a few times. CDR3 DNA sequence: TGTGCCAGCAGTTTCATCAGGGGGATGACCGGGGAGCTGTTTTTT. It encodes CASSFIRGMTGELFF. The chain recombines TRBV27 with TRBJ2-2; 7 nucleotides agree with TRBD1. CDR1 and CDR2 (germline): MNHEY, SMNVEV (reference sequence). CDR3 size: 15 residues. V lost 3 bases and J lost 5; bases outside the gene matches: 6.

This clonotype is labeled as large. The chain links TRBV10-3 to TRBJ1-5, with 7 positions matching TRBD1. The germline V gene encodes CDR1 ENHRY and CDR2 SYGVKD. The CDR3 has 15 amino acids. The J segment lost 4 bases and the V segment lost 5 bases, leaving 8 bases of the junction unmatched. CDR3 bases: TGTGCCATCAGTAAACGACAGGGCCCTAATCAGCCCCAGCATTTT. Protein product: CAISKRQGPNQPQHF.

This clonotype has only a few counts. This rearrangement joins TRBV4-1 to TRBJ2-1; D is undetermined. The CDR3 runs 13 residues. The V gene's germline CDR1 is MGHRA and CDR2 YSYEKL. Between the trimmed V and J ends, which lost 3 bases and 9 bases, there was a span of 12 bases. Written as DNA, the CDR3 is TGCGCCAGCAGCCAGTATAATCCTTCTGAGCAGTTCTTC. As protein: CASSQYNPSEQFF.

This clonotype has only a few counts. This chain uses TRBV28 with TRBJ2-7; perhaps TRBD2 as D (6 bases). This CDR3 region has 15 residues. CDR1 MDHEN and CDR2 SYDVKM come from the germline V gene. Trimming left V 6 bases short and J 0 bases short, with 15 bases between. CDR3 bases: TGTGCCAGCAGCGGGGACTGGCAGAGCTCCTACGAGCAGTACTTC. Residues: CASSGDWQSSYEQYF.

This clonotype was counted a few times. The V gene is TRBV15, the J gene TRBJ2-3; D may be TRBD2 (6 bases). Germline values: CDR1 LNHNV, CDR2 YYDKDF (reference sequence). V was shortened by 0 bases and J by 6 bases, with 16 bases between the two germline ends. The CDR3 has 16 residues. The CDR3 sequence is CATSREGGGGVDTQYF. The CDR3 coding sequence is TGTGCCACCAGCAGAGAGGGGGGAGGCGGCGTTGATACGCAGTATTTT.

V is TRBV7-9 and J is TRBJ2-5; D gene ambiguous. Germline loops: CDR1 SEHNR, CDR2 FQNEAQ (reference sequence). The CDR3 runs 15 residues. Trimming shortened V by 5 bases and J by 1 base, and 14 bases separated the two germline ends. The CDR3 sequence is CASSPPGVGQETQYF. DNA for the CDR3: TGTGCCAGCAGCCCGCCGGGTGTCGGCCAAGAGACCCAGTACTTC.

The chain links TRBV6-2 or TRBV6-3 to TRBJ2-2; 9 nucleotides match TRBD2. CDR1 is MNHEY and CDR2 is SVGEGT in the germline V gene. This CDR3 has 19 amino acids. The ends lost 0 bases at V and 1 base at J; junction bases unmatched: 9. CDR3 sequence reads: CASSYSISGSTQNTGELFF. The CDR3 nucleotides read TGTGCCAGCAGTTACTCGATTAGCGGGAGTACCCAGAACACCGGGGAGCTGTTTTTT.

The chain recombines TRBV4-1 with TRBJ2-5; 11 nucleotides line up with TRBD2. The CDR3 runs to 15 residues. Germline V lookup: CDR1 MGHRA, CDR2 YSYEKL. Germline trimming cut 2 bases from V and 3 bases from J; bases unmatched to any gene: 2. The CDR3 DNA is TGCGCCAGCAGCCAAACTAGCGGGGGCGAAGAGACCCAGTACTTC. Translating it yields CASSQTSGGEETQYF.

This clonotype was recorded many times. CDR3 sequence (DNA): TGTGCCACCTACGACCCCGGGAGCGGGGATGAGCAGTTCTTC. It translates to CATYDPGSGDEQFF. This chain links TRBV2 with TRBJ2-1; the match to TRBD2 covers 7 bases. The V and J ends lost 10 bases and 8 bases, in that order; junction bases with no gene match: 14. Looked up from germline, CDR1 is SNHLY and CDR2 is FYNNEI. This CDR3 has 14 residues. The full variable domain, rest sourced from reference TRBV2 and TRBJ2-1, is EPEVTQTPSHQVTQMGQEVILRCVPISNHLYFYWYRQILGQKVEFLVSFYNNEISEKSEIFDDQFSVERPDGSNFTLKIRSTKLEDSAMYFCATYDPGSGDEQFFGPGTRLTVL.

The rearrangement joins TRBV5-1 to TRBJ2-1; D gene unclear. CDR3 length: 15 residues. V shed 0 bases and J shed 4 bases, with 11 bases lying between them. CDR1 and CDR2 (germline): SGHRS, YFSETQ. The CDR3: CASSLAETLYNEQFF. CDR3 nucleotide sequence: TGCGCCAGCAGCTTGGCCGAGACTCTATACAATGAGCAGTTCTTC.

This clonotype has a handful of counts. The chain couples TRBV20-1 to TRBJ1-1, with D possibly matching TRBD1 (5 bases). Trimming took off 8 bases at V and 4 bases at J, with 20 bases between the two ends. CDR3 length: 14 amino acids. CDR1 is DFQATT, CDR2 SNEGSKA, per germline (reference sequence). CDR3: CSTPWGPDSTEAFF. The CDR3 DNA reads as TGCAGTACGCCGTGGGGCCCAGATTCCACTGAAGCTTTCTTT.

The V and J genes are TRBV3-1 and TRBJ1-2, with D uncertain. V lost 4 bases and J 4 bases, leaving 13 bases between the germline ends. Germline V gene data show CDR1 as LGHDT and CDR2 as YNNKEL (reference sequence). The CDR3 has 14 amino acids. For the CDR3, the DNA is TGTGCCAGCAGCCCGGCCCTGGAAGGCTATGGCTACACCTTC. It codes for CASSPALEGYGYTF.

This clonotype was observed once. The junction does not match germline at one end; this may be a read error. The chain has TRBV3-1 and TRBJ2-7; D possibly corresponds to TRBD1 (6 bases). CDR3 length: 16 amino acids. CDR1 LGHDT and CDR2 YNNKEL come from the germline V gene (reference sequence). For the CDR3, the DNA is TGTGCCAGCAGCCAAGATGTTGGCAGGGGCGACTACGAGCAGTACTTT. Translation: CASSQDVGRGDYEQYF.

The chain has TRBV4-1 and TRBJ2-3; 13 bases match TRBD2. CDR1 and CDR2 from the germline V gene are MGHRA and YSYEKL. V shed 5 bases and J 5 bases; nucleotides not matched to a gene: 10. The CDR3 runs 17 residues. The CDR3 region is CASSGVLAGGSVDTQYF. The DNA of the CDR3 is TGCGCCAGCAGCGGGGTACTAGCGGGGGGGTCGGTAGATACGCAGTATTTT.

The chain uses TRBV30 and TRBJ1-1, with D possibly being TRBD1 (6 bases). The CDR3 totals 13 residues. Germline V gene lookup returns CDR1 GTSNPN and CDR2 SVGIG (reference sequence). V gave up 0 bases and J gave up 6 bases, with 11 bases separating them. CDR3 sequence reads: CAWSVLGGSEAFF. In DNA form, the CDR3 reads TGTGCCTGGAGTGTACTAGGGGGGTCTGAAGCTTTCTTT.

The chain couples TRBV2 to TRBJ2-7; unclear D gene. CDR3 size: 14 residues. V was clipped by 6 bases and J by 2 bases, with 14 bases between them. Looked up from germline, CDR1 is SNHLY and CDR2 is FYNNEI. In DNA, the CDR3 is TGTGCCAGCAGCGCTGCTGTAGTTACCTACGAGCAGTACTTC. Residues: CASSAAVVTYEQYF. The whole variable domain, filled in from reference TRBV2 and TRBJ2-7, reads EPEVTQTPSHQVTQMGQEVILRCVPISNHLYFYWYRQILGQKVEFLVSFYNNEISEKSEIFDDQFSVERPDGSNFTLKIRSTKLEDSAMYFCASSAAVVTYEQYFGPGTRLTVT.

The sample holds a few counts of this clonotype. This chain uses TRBV7-9 with TRBJ1-2; 8 bases line up with TRBD1. Germline values: CDR1 SEHNR, CDR2 FQNEAQ (reference sequence). The V gene end was trimmed by 4 bases and the J gene end by 7 bases; junction bases not matched to a gene: 11. This CDR3 has 15 residues. The CDR3: CASSSAGGAVSGYTF. For the CDR3, the DNA is TGTGCCAGCAGCTCCGCAGGGGGCGCGGTGTCTGGCTACACCTTC. The variable domain in full, with the rest retrieved from reference TRBV7-9 and TRBJ1-2, is DTGVSQNPRHKITKRGQNVTFRCDPISEHNRLYWYRQTLGQGPEFLTYFQNEAQLEKSRLLSDRFSAERPKGSFSTLEIQRTEQGDSAMYLCASSSAGGAVSGYTFGSGTRLTVV.

This clonotype occurred a few times. The chain joins TRBV12-3 or TRBV12-4 to TRBJ2-7; D perhaps matches TRBD1 (7 bases). Between the trimmed V and J ends, which lost 4 bases and 5 bases, there was a span of 15 bases. The CDR3 has 14 amino acids. The CDR3 protein is CASSSRQGGHEQYF. DNA of the CDR3: TGTGCCAGCAGTTCCCGACAGGGAGGCCACGAGCAGTACTTC.